This T cell receptor (beta chain) was profiled in a study of OX40 agonist ivuxolimab in advanced cancers. The CDR3 has 13 amino acids. With V trimmed by 0 bases and J by 7 bases, 2 bases remained unmatched. CDR1 GTSNPN and CDR2 SVGIG come from the germline V gene (reference sequence). This clone was observed a handful of times. TCRdb keeps only in-frame clones here, not all; method: immunoSEQ multiplex PCR. The sample contains more than 60,000 clones, less than 90% of which appear only once. The sample here was CD4+ or CD8+ T cells sorted from blood, taken in a trial of the OX40 agonist ivuxolimab. The receptor was isolated from an adult with an advanced solid tumor such as melanoma, head and neck, liver or kidney cancer. V and J are TRBV30 and TRBJ1-5, with 8 nucleotides matching TRBD1. The CDR3 loop reads CAWSVRGRQPQHF. DNA of the CDR3: TGTGCCTGGAGTGTCAGGGGGCGACAGCCCCAGCATTTT.